The rows below give T cell receptor beta chains drawn from one sample of a study of shared clonotypes between healthy human individuals. Sequencing used immunoSEQ multiplex PCR; TCRdb keeps in-frame clones, though not all of them. The data show some 2,000,000 clones, more than 90% seen once. The sequencing sample was made of naive CD4+ T cells sorted from blood. The receptors originated from a man between 18 and 35 years old in good health. CDR3s include the opening cysteine and the closing phenylalanine or tryptophan. The order of the fields is V gene, J gene, D gene, CDR3 protein, CDR3 DNA. D genes are given only for firm matches.

TRBV7-2	TRBJ1-2	TRBD1	CASSTGQGSYGYTF	TGTGCCAGCAGCACTGGACAGGGCTCGTATGGCTACACCTTC
TRBV6-4	TRBJ1-2	-	CASSAGPFNYGYTF	TGTGCCAGCAGTGCCGGGCCGTTTAACTATGGCTACACCTTC
TRBV9	TRBJ1-6	-	CASSTRDSPLHF	TGTGCCAGCAGCACTAGAGACTCACCCCTCCACTTT
TRBV7-2	TRBJ2-5	TRBD2	CASRELAGGLETQYF	TGTGCCAGCAGGGAACTAGCGGGGGGGCTCGAGACCCAGTACTTC
TRBV5-4	TRBJ2-7	-	CASSSDDSYEQYF	TGTGCCAGCAGCTCCGACGACTCCTACGAGCAGTACTTC
TRBV29-1	TRBJ1-3	-	CSVADVRGATIYF	TGCAGCGTTGCGGACGTACGTGGGGCCACCATATATTTT
TRBV10-2	TRBJ1-1	-	CASSEQASTEAFF	TGCGCCAGCAGTGAGCAGGCATCCACTGAAGCTTTCTTT
TRBV5-1	TRBJ1-5	-	CASSLDSGNQPQHF	TGCGCCAGCAGCTTGGATTCGGGGAATCAGCCCCAGCATTTT
TRBV7-9	TRBJ1-5	-	CASSLGRVGSNQPQHF	TGTGCCAGCAGCTTAGGAAGGGTTGGAAGCAATCAGCCCCAGCATTTT
TRBV5-3	TRBJ2-2	-	CARSTKTIQGRPDYLHTGELFF	TGTGCCAGAAGCACAAAAACAATACAGGGTAGGCCCGATTACTTACACACCGGGGAGCTGTTTTTT
TRBV13	TRBJ2-7	-	CASSSDGTYEQYF	TGTGCCAGCAGCTCCGACGGAACCTACGAGCAGTACTTC